This TCR beta chain originates from a study of regulatory T cells in long-lasting Graves disease. Study summary: Freshly diagnosed Graves' patients had used antithyroid drugs for under 3 months. General study points: Relative to new patients (roughly 970), persistent patients exhibited greater sharing of public clonotypes (2,741).

To make TCR beta libraries, researchers used iRepertoire HTBI primers and Arm-PCR of CDR3 regions. TCRdb re-derived calls from the multiplex PCR reads in MiXCR, one entry per CDR3 protein. Found here are approximately 480,000 distinct CDR3 sequences, 15% to 20% of them singletons; the top ten hold 12%. Germline V gives CDR1 SGHTA, CDR2 FQGTGA. The CDR3 has 16 amino acids. Trimming took off 1 base at V and 3 bases at J, with 13 bases between the two ends. This clonotype came up a few times. Its antigen is as yet unknown. Noted time point: newly diagnosed GD, antithyroid drugs for less than 3 months. There was RNA extracted from PBMCs, and the TCR library was made from it. The sample was also linked to a second study, of T cells in Graves' hyperthyroidism and ophthalmopathy. Per that paper: Clinical symptoms, serum thyroxine and TRAb, thyroid ultrasound and orbital computed tomography together formed the diagnostic basis. Using the HTBI primer set, a first-round RT-PCR was run on the TCR CDR3.

The source of this sequence is a man aged 35 to 55 with Graves disease. Sequences were derived from peripheral blood mononuclear cells (PBMCs), sampled at new diagnosis, from a patient treated with antithyroid drugs. The chain couples TRBV7-3 to TRBJ2-1; D may correspond to TRBD1 or TRBD2 (6 bases each). The CDR3 DNA is TGTGCCAGCAGCTTAATGGGGGGCCAGAACTACAATGAGCAGTTCTTC. Residues: CASSLMGGQNYNEQFF.